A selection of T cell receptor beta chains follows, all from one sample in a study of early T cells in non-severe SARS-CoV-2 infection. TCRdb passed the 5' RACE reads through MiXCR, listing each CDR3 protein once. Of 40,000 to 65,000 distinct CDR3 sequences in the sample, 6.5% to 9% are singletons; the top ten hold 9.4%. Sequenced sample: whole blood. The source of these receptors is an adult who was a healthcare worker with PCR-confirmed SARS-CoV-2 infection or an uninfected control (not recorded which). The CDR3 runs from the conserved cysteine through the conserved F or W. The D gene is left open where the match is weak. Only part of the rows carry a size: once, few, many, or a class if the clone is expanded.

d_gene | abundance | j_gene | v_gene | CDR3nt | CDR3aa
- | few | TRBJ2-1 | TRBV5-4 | TGTGCCAGCAGCGGGGGCGGGAGTCACTCCTACAATGAGCAGTTCTTC | CASSGGGSHSYNEQFF
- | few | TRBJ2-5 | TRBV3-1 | TGTGCCAGCAGTTGGGGAGGTATTAACCCGGGCCAGACCCAGTACTTC | CASSWGGINPGQTQYF
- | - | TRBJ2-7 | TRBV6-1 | TGTGCCAGCAGCGAAAGGTTTGCCGGGTACGAGCAGTACTTC | CASSERFAGYEQYF
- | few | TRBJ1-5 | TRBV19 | TGTGCCACTACGGACAGCCCCCATGGGCAGCCCCAGCATTTT | CATTDSPHGQPQHF
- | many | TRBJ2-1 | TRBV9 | TGTGCCAGCAGCGTAGCTCCCGGGACCTACAATGAGCAGTTCTTC | CASSVAPGTYNEQFF
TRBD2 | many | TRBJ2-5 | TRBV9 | TGTGCCAGCAGCAATAGCGGGGGCATGGGAGAGACCCAGTACTTC | CASSNSGGMGETQYF
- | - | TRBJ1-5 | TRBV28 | TGTGCCAGCCATCAACAGGGCATCGGCAATCAGCCCCAGCATTTT | CASHQQGIGNQPQHF
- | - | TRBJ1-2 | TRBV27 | TGTGCCAGCAGTTTCATTGGAGGGAGTGACTATGGCTACACCTTC | CASSFIGGSDYGYTF
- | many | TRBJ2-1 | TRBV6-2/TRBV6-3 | TGTGCCAGCAGTTACGGGGGATACAATGAGCAGTTCTTC | CASSYGGYNEQFF
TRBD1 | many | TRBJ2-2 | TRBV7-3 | TGTGCCAGCAGCAAAGACAGGGGAAGAACCGGGGAGCTGTTTTTT | CASSKDRGRTGELFF
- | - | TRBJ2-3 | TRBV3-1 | TGTGCCAGCAGCCAGGGAACTAGGCGCACAGATACGCAGTATTTT | CASSQGTRRTDTQYF
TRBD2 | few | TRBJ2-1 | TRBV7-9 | TGTGCCAGCAGCTTAGCGCAAGGGACTAGCAATGAGCAGTTCTTC | CASSLAQGTSNEQFF
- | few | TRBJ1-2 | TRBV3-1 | TGTGCCAGCAGCCGCCGACAAGGCTACACCTTC | CASSRRQGYTF
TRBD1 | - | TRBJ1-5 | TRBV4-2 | TGTGCCAGCAGGCCCGGACAGGGGGCCGTTTATCAGCCCCAGCATTTT | CASRPGQGAVYQPQHF
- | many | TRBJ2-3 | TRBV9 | TGTGCCAGCAGCGTAGTTTCAGCTATGACCGCAGATACGCAGTATTTT | CASSVVSAMTADTQYF
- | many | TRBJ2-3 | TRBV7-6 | TGTGCCAGCAGCTTAGATTCCGCAGGGTCCTACACAGATACGCAGTATTTT | CASSLDSAGSYTDTQYF
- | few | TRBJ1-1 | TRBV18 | TGTGCCAGCTCACCAAGTTCGGGGGGAGTGGGCACTGAAGCTTTCTTT | CASSPSSGGVGTEAFF
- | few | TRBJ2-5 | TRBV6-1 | TGTGCCAGCAGTGAAGCCTGGGGGCAGACCCAGTACTTC | CASSEAWGQTQYF
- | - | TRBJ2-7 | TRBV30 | TGTGCCCGATCCGGGGCCTCCTACGAGCAGTACTTC | CARSGASYEQYF
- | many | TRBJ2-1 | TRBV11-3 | TGTGCCAGCAGCTTAGATCACAATGAGCAGTTCTTC | CASSLDHNEQFF
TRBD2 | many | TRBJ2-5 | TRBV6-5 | TGTGCCATCGGAAGGGAGGGAAGGGAGACCCAGTACTTC | CAIGREGRETQYF